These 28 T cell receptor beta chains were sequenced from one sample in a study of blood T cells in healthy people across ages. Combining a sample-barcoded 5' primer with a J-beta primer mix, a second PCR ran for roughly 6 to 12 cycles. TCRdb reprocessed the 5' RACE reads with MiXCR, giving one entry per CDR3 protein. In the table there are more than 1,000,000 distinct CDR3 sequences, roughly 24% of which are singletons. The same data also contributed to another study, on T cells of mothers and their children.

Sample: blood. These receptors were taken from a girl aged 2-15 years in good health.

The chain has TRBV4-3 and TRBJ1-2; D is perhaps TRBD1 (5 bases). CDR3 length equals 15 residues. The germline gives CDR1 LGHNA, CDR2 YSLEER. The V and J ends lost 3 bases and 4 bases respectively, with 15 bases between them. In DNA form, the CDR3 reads TGCGCCAGCAGCCAGGGGAACCTCGGGGGCTATGGCTACACCTTC. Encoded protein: CASSQGNLGGYGYTF.

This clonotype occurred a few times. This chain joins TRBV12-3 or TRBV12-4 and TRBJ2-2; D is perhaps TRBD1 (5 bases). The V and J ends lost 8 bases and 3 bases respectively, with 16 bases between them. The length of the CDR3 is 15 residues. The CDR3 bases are TGTGCCAGCGCCGTCTATGGCAGGGACACCGGGGAGCTGTTTTTT. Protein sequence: CASAVYGRDTGELFF.

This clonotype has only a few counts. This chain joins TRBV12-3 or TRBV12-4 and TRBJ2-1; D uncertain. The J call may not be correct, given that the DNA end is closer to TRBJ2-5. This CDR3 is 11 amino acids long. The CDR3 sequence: CATSLVGTQYF. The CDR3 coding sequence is TGTGCCACCTCATTAGTGGGGACCCAGTACTTC.

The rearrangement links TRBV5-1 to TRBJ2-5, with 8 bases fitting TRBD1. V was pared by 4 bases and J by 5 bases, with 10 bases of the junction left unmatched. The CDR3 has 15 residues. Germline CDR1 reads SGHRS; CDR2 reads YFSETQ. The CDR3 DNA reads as TGCGCCAGCAGCGACTCACAGGGGGGTCTCGAGACCCAGTACTTC. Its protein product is CASSDSQGGLETQYF.

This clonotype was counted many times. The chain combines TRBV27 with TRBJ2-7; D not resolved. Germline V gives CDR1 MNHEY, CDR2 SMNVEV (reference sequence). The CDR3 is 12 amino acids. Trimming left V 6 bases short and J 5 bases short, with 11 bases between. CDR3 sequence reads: CASSYPGNEQYF. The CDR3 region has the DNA TGTGCCAGCAGCTATCCGGGCAACGAGCAGTACTTC.

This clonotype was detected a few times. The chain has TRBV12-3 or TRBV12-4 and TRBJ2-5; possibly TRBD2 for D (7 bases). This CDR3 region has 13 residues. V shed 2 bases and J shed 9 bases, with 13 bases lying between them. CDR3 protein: CASSLYDGGPQYF. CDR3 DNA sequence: TGTGCCAGCAGTTTATACGACGGGGGGCCCCAGTACTTC.

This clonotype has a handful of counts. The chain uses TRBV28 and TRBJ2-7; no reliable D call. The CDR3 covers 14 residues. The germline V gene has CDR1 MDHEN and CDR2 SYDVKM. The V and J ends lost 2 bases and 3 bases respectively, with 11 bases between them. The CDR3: CASSLRDSLYEQYF. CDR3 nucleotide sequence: TGTGCCAGCAGTTTAAGGGATTCCCTCTACGAGCAGTACTTC.

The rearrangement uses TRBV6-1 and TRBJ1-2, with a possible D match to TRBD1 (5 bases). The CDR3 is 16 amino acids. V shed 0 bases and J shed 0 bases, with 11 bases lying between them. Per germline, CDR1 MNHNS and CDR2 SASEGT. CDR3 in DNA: TGTGCCAGCAGTGAAGCGCTGGGGACCGCTAACTATGGCTACACCTTC. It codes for CASSEALGTANYGYTF.

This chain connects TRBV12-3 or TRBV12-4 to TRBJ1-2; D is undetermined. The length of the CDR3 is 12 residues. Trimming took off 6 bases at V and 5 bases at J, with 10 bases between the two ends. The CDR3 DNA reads TGTGCCAGCAGACGTCGGGGTTATGGCTACACCTTC. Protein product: CASRRRGYGYTF.

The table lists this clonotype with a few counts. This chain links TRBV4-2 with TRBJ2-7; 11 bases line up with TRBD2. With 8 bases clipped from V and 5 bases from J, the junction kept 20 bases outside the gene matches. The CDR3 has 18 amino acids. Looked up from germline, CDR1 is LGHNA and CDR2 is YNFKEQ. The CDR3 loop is CASSGRLAGGGVFDEQYF. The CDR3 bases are TGTGCCAGCTCTGGTAGGCTAGCGGGGGGCGGGGTTTTCGACGAGCAGTACTTC.

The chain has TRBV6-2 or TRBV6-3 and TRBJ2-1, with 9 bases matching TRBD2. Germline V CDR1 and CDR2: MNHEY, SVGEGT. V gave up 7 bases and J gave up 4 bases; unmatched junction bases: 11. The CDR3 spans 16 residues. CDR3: CASKRPGLAVYNEQFF. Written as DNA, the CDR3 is TGTGCCAGCAAGAGGCCGGGACTAGCAGTTTACAATGAGCAGTTCTTC.

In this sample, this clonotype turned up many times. CDR3 nucleotides: TGTGCCAGCAGTCCACAAAGACAGGGATGGTCATACAATGAGCAGTTCTTC. It is translated as CASSPQRQGWSYNEQFF. The chain combines TRBV12-3 or TRBV12-4 with TRBJ2-1; 7 bases agree with TRBD1. The CDR3 is 17 amino acids. Unmatched junction bases numbered 14, after V lost 5 bases and J lost 4 bases.

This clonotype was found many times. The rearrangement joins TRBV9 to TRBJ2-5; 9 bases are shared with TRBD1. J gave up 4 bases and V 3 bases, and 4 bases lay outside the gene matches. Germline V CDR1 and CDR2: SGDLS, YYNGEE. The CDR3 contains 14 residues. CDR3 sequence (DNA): TGTGCCAGCAGCGCGGGGACAGGGTTAGAGACCCAGTACTTC. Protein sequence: CASSAGTGLETQYF.

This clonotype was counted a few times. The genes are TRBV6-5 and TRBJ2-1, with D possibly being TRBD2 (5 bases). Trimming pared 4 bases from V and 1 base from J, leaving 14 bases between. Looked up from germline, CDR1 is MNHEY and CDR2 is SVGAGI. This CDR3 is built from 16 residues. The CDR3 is CASSLGGGRSYNEQFF. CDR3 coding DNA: TGTGCCAGCAGTTTAGGTGGCGGGCGGTCCTACAATGAGCAGTTCTTC.

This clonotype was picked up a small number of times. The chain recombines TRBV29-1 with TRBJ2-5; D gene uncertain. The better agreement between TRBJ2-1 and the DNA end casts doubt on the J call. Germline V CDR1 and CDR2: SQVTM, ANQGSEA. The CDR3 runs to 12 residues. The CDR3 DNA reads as TGCAGCGCCTCGTCGTTGGTCAATGAGCAGTTCTTC. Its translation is CSASSLVNEQFF.

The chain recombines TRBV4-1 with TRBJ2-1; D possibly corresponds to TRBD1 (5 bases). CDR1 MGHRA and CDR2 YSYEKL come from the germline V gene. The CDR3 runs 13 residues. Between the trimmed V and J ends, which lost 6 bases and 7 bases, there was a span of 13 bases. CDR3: CASRGARRNEQFF. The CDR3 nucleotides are TGCGCCAGCAGAGGGGCACGAAGGAATGAGCAGTTCTTC.

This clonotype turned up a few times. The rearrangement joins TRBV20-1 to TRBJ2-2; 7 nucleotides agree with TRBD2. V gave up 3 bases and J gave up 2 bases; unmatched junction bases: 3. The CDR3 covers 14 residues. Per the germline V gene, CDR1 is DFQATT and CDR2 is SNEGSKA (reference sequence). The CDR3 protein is CSASWGGNTGELFF. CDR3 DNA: TGCAGTGCTAGCTGGGGGGGAAACACCGGGGAGCTGTTTTTT.

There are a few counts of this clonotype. The CDR3 nucleotides read TGTGCCAGCAGCACAGATCTAGCGGGGTGGACCTACAATGAGCAGTTCTTC. It is translated as CASSTDLAGWTYNEQFF. The gene calls are TRBV21-1 and TRBJ2-1; the DNA was not compared with TRBD2, the D call given in the table. TRBV21-1 is reported as a pseudogene. The CDR3 runs to 17 residues.

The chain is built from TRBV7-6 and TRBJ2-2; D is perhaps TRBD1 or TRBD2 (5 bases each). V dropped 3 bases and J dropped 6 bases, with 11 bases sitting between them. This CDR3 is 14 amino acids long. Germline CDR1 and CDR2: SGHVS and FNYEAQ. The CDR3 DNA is TGTGCCAGCAGCTTCTCTCGGGGCGCCGGGGAGCTGTTTTTT. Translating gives CASSFSRGAGELFF.

CDR3 coding DNA: TGCAGTGCTGGCGACACCTTACAAGAGACCCAGTACTTC. Encoded protein: CSAGDTLQETQYF. The rearrangement uses TRBV20-1 and TRBJ2-5; unclear D gene. Germline V gives CDR1 DFQATT, CDR2 SNEGSKA (reference sequence). This CDR3 is 13 amino acids long. Between the trimmed V and J ends, which lost 5 bases and 2 bases, there was a span of 12 bases.

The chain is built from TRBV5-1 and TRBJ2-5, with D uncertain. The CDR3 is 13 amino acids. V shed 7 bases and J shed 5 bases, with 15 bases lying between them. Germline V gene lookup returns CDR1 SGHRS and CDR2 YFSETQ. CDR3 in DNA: TGCGCCAGCTCGGAAGCGCTTGAGGAGACCCAGTACTTC. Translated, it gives CASSEALEETQYF.

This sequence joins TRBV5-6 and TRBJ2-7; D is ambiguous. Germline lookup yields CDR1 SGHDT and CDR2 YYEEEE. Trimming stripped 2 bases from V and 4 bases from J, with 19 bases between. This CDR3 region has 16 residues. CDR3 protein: CASSFGVGESSYEQYF. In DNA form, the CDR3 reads TGTGCCAGCAGCTTTGGAGTTGGGGAAAGCAGTTACGAGCAGTACTTC.

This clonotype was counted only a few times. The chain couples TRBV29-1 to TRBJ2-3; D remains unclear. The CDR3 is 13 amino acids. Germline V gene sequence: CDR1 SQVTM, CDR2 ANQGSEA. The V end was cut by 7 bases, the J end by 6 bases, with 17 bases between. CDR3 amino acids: CSGASQTVDTQYF. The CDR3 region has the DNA TGCAGCGGTGCCTCCCAAACCGTTGATACGCAGTATTTT.

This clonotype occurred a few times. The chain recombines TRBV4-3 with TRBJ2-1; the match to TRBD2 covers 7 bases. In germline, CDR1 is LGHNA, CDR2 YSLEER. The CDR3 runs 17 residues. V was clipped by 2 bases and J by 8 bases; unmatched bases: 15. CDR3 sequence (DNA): TGCGCCAGCAGCCAAACTCCTAGCGGAGGCTTAGGGGATGAGCAGTTCTTC. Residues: CASSQTPSGGLGDEQFF.

CDR3 coding DNA: TGTGCCAGCAGTTACTCAGCGGACTACCTCTACGAGCAGTACTTC. The encoded protein is CASSYSADYLYEQYF. This chain connects TRBV6-6 to TRBJ2-5; tentative D call: TRBD2 (6 bases). Matching the DNA end better, TRBJ2-7 makes the J call doubtful. CDR3 length: 15 amino acids. Germline assignment: CDR1 MNHNY and CDR2 SVGAGI (reference sequence).

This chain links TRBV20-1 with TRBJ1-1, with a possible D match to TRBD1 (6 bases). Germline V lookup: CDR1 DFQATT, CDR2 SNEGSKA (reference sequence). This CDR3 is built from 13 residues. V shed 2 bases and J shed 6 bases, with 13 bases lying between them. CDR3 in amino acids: CSARPTGRPEAFF. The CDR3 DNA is TGCAGTGCTAGACCCACAGGGCGCCCTGAAGCTTTCTTT.

As DNA, the CDR3 is TGTGCCAGCAGCCAGGCAAGGGGGGCCGGCTACACCTTC. Its protein is CASSQARGAGYTF. V is TRBV7-6 and J is TRBJ1-2, with TRBD1 as a possible D gene (6 bases). This CDR3 is 13 amino acids long. Germline V gene sequence: CDR1 SGHVS, CDR2 FNYEAQ. The V end lost 5 bases, the J end lost 8 bases, and 15 bases lay between the germline ends. The full variable domain, with the rest looked up from reference TRBV7-6 and TRBJ1-2, is GAGVSQSPRYKVTKRGQDVALRCDPISGHVSLYWYRQALGQGPEFLTYFNYEAQQDKSGLPNDRFSAERPEGSISTLTIQRTEQRDSAMYRCASSQARGAGYTFGSGTRLTVV.

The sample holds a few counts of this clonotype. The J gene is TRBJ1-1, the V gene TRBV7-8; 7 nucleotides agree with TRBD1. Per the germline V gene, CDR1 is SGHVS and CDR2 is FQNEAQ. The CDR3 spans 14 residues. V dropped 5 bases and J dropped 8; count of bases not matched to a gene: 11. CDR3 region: CASSTGTASKEAFF. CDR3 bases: TGTGCCAGCAGCACCGGGACAGCCTCCAAGGAAGCTTTCTTT.